This entry lists 14 T cell receptor beta chains sequenced from one sample in a study of blood T cells in healthy people across ages. It was with a sample-barcoded 5' primer and a J-beta primer mix that a second PCR of roughly 7 to 12 cycles was run. In TCRdb, the 5' RACE reads were re-called with MiXCR into one record per CDR3 protein. The data hold around 750,000 distinct CDR3 sequences, with 53% observed a single time. The specimen was blood. The source is a man aged 80 or over in good health.

This clonotype was picked up one time. A much larger clone sits a single nucleotide away, making a read error possible. This chain joins TRBV7-2 and TRBJ2-7, with D uncertain. Trimming left V 4 bases short and J 7 bases short, with 11 bases between. From germline, CDR1 is SGHTA and CDR2 FQGNSA. CDR3 length: 12 amino acids. CDR3 DNA: TGTGCCAGCAGCTCATCTGTGGATGAGCAGTACTTC. It yields the protein CASSSSVDEQYF.

CDR3 sequence (DNA): TGTGCCACCAGCAGGGGACTAGTCTACGAGCAGTACTTC. It yields the protein CATSRGLVYEQYF. The J gene is TRBJ2-7, the V gene TRBV15; 8 nucleotides agree with TRBD2. Germline-derived CDR1 and CDR2 are LNHNV and YYDKDF (reference sequence). Trimming removed 3 bases from V and 3 bases from J; junction bases left unmatched: 1. The CDR3 has 13 residues.

Concerning this clonotype: The junction does not match germline at one end; this may be a read error. The chain carries TRBV11-1 and TRBJ2-6; 12 bases map to TRBD1. The V gene's germline CDR1 is SGHAT and CDR2 FQDESV (reference sequence). This CDR3 spans 18 amino acids. The CDR3 protein is CASSFAGQGAPGANVPTF. Here the CDR3 DNA reads TGTGCCAGCAGCTTTGCGGGACAGGGGGCTCCCGGGGCCAACGTCCCGACTTTC.

As for this clonotype: One end of the junction fails to match germline, which may point to a read error. This chain joins TRBV6-6 and TRBJ2-5; 7 bases match TRBD1. Per the germline V gene, CDR1 is MNHNY and CDR2 is SVGAGI (reference sequence). The CDR3 totals 16 residues. Here the CDR3 DNA reads TGTGCCAGCAGTTACTCTAGGGACAGCTTCCAAGGGACCCAGTACTTC. The encoded protein is CASSYSRDSFQGTQYF.

The chain links TRBV27 to TRBJ1-6; D gene uncertain. Trimming removed 3 bases from V and 4 bases from J, with 4 bases in between. Germline CDR1 MNHEY, CDR2 SMNVEV (reference sequence). The CDR3 loop spans 13 amino acids. CDR3 nucleotide sequence: TGTGCCAGCAGTTTGCTTTATAATTCACCCCTCCACTTT. Amino acids: CASSLLYNSPLHF.

This clonotype was detected only a few times. The J gene is TRBJ2-3, the V gene TRBV24-1; 13 positions agree with TRBD2. Per the germline V gene, CDR1 is KGHDR and CDR2 is SFDVKD. There are 18 residues in the CDR3. The V and J ends lost 1 base and 3 bases, in that order; junction bases with no gene match: 6. CDR3 DNA sequence: TGTGCCACCAGTGATTTTCCGGGACTAGCGGGAAGGACAGATACGCAGTATTTT. Its protein product is CATSDFPGLAGRTDTQYF.

Notes on this clonotype: A much larger clone lies one base from this, so it may be a read error. The chain joins TRBV29-1 to TRBJ2-1, with TRBD1 identical over 10 bases. CDR1 SQVTM and CDR2 ANQGSEA come from the germline V gene. The CDR3 loop spans 13 amino acids. The CDR3 sequence: CSVPGQGMNERYF. Written as DNA, the CDR3 is TGCAGCGTCCCGGGACAGGGGATGAACGAGCGGTACTTC.

J is TRBJ1-2 and V is TRBV30; TRBD1 matches at 10 bases. Germline V gives CDR1 GTSNPN, CDR2 SVGIG (reference sequence). V trimming: 8 bases; J trimming: 2 bases; junction bases outside the gene matches: 5. The CDR3 runs 13 residues. In DNA form, the CDR3 reads TGTGCCGGGGACAGGGGATCGAACTATGGCTACACCTTC. Its protein product is CAGDRGSNYGYTF. The variable domain in full, completed from reference TRBV30 and TRBJ1-2, reads SQTIHQWPATLVQPVGSPLSLECTVEGTSNPNLYWYRQAAGRGLQLLFYSVGIGQISSEVPQNLSASRPQDRQFILSSKKLLLSDSGFYLCAGDRGSNYGYTFGSGTRLTVV.

CDR3 region: CASSYWGSGANTGELFF. For the CDR3, the DNA is TGTGCCAGCAGTTACTGGGGTAGCGGGGCGAACACCGGGGAGCTGTTTTTT. The chain employs TRBV6-5 and TRBJ2-2; 8 nucleotides align to TRBD2. The germline gives CDR1 MNHEY, CDR2 SVGAGI. The CDR3 is 17 amino acids. J was trimmed by 0 bases and V by 1 base; bases with no gene match: 4.

This clonotype was detected only a few times. The rearrangement uses TRBV5-5 and TRBJ2-3; TRBD1 is a possible D gene (5 bases). Germline CDR1 reads SGHKS; CDR2 reads YYEKEE (reference sequence). V lost 2 bases to trimming and J lost 14 bases, with 12 bases between them. This CDR3 region has 11 residues. The CDR3, as DNA: TGTGCCAGCAGCTTTGCGGACAACGCGTATTTT. It is translated as CASSFADNAYF.

This clonotype was seen a single time. The junction does not match germline at one end; this may be a read error. The gene calls are TRBV29-1 and TRBJ1-2; maybe TRBD1 (5 bases). The CDR3 loop spans 12 amino acids. Germline V gives CDR1 SQVTM, CDR2 ANQGSEA. DNA of the CDR3: TGCAGCGTTGAAGGCGGGGGGGATGACTACACTTTC. The encoded protein is CSVEGGGDDYTF.

This chain uses TRBV3-1 with TRBJ2-3; D is unclear. Germline-derived CDR1 and CDR2 are LGHDT and YNNKEL (reference sequence). Deletions cut 0 bases from V and 5 bases from J, with 6 bases between. The length of the CDR3 is 13 residues. As DNA, the CDR3 is TGTGCCAGCAGCCAAGATATTGAAGATACGCAGTATTTT. This gives the protein CASSQDIEDTQYF.

The chain links TRBV9 to TRBJ2-3, with 10 bases matching TRBD2. The CDR3 runs to 16 residues. CDR1 SGDLS and CDR2 YYNGEE come from the germline V gene. V trimming: 0 bases; J trimming: 6 bases; junction bases outside the gene matches: 7. DNA of the CDR3: TGTGCCAGCAGCGTAGCGAGCGGGAGGGCCCCCGATACGCAGTATTTT. Encoded protein: CASSVASGRAPDTQYF.

The chain has TRBV14 and TRBJ1-1, with D possibly TRBD1 on 5 matching bases. V lost 0 bases and J lost 3, with 11 bases in between. This CDR3 is 15 amino acids long. Germline CDR1 SGHDN, CDR2 FVKESK. DNA for the CDR3: TGTGCCAGCAGCCAAGATCCGGCAGGGCACACTGAAGCTTTCTTT. This encodes CASSQDPAGHTEAFF.